This T cell receptor (beta chain) was identified in a study of cytomegalovirus exposure and HLA in healthy donors. Germline CDR1 is SQVTM and CDR2 is ANQGSEA. Trimming cost V 3 bases and J 2 bases, with 8 bases left between them. The CDR3 is 13 amino acids. Worth noting for this clone: Its antigen is as yet unknown.

Study-wide results and caveats: Looking again later, the authors saw that most CMV-associated TCR beta chains seemed HLA-restricted.

Amplification used 60 Vbeta primers and 13 Jbeta primers. As handled by the study authors: In a later analysis, of tens of millions of unique beta chains, roughly 10 million appeared in at least two donors. Sequenced by immunoSEQ multiplex PCR; TCRdb stores in-frame clones only, minus some. Clone size and V and J calls were adopted from that table, with D and trimming inferred from the DNA. The table has about 140,000 clones, almost 85% seen once; the top ten hold about 3.2%. Sequenced material: PBMCs. This receptor was obtained from a man aged 18 to 29 in good health and CMV-seropositive. This chain uses TRBV29-1 with TRBJ2-1, with D perhaps matching TRBD2 (5 bases). Here the CDR3 DNA reads TGCAGCGTTGATCACGGGACCTACAATGAGCAGTTCTTC. It specifies CSVDHGTYNEQFF.